This passage covers 31 T cell receptor beta chains from one sample sequenced in a study of blood T cells in healthy people across ages. A second PCR of about 6 to 12 cycles used a sample-barcoded 5' primer and a J-beta primer mix. TCRdb independently ran MiXCR on the 5' RACE reads; one entry per CDR3 protein. The table shows some 1.4 million distinct CDR3 sequences, with 42% occurring only once. The sample was blood. These receptors all stem from a woman younger than 35 in good health.

V is TRBV7-2 and J is TRBJ1-1, with D possibly matching TRBD1 (5 bases). Trimming took off 5 bases at V and 0 bases at J, with 10 bases between the two ends. The CDR3 totals 14 residues. The germline gives CDR1 SGHTA, CDR2 FQGNSA. The CDR3 spells CASSAGHLNTEAFF. The CDR3 nucleotides read TGTGCCAGCAGCGCAGGACATCTGAACACTGAAGCTTTCTTT.

This clonotype appeared a few times. This rearrangement joins TRBV29-1 to TRBJ2-1, with 10 bases matching TRBD2. The J call may be wrong; the DNA end is better matched by TRBJ2-7. CDR1 SQVTM and CDR2 ANQGSEA come from the germline V gene. This CDR3 spans 18 amino acids. CDR3 in DNA: TGCAGCGTTCCAAGCGTGGGACTAGCGTCGAGCTCCTACAATGAGCAGTACTTC. This translates into CSVPSVGLASSSYNEQYF.

The genes are TRBV11-3 and TRBJ2-7, with 8 bases lining up with TRBD1. The better agreement between TRBJ2-5 and the DNA end casts doubt on the J call. The germline V gene has CDR1 SGHNT and CDR2 YENEEA. This CDR3 has 15 amino acids. The chain's CDR3 is CASSSSTGERETQYF. The CDR3 coding sequence is TGTGCCAGCAGCTCCTCGACAGGGGAGAGGGAGACCCAGTACTTC.

This clonotype showed up just a few times. The CDR3 region has the DNA TGCAGTGCCCGGGGACTGATGTTCTCCTACGAGCAGTACTTC. Translated: CSARGLMFSYEQYF. The chain couples TRBV20-1 to TRBJ2-7; possible D gene TRBD2, 6 bases. Looked up from germline, CDR1 is DFQATT and CDR2 is SNEGSKA (reference sequence). Trimming left V 6 bases short and J 0 bases short, with 15 bases between. The CDR3 totals 14 residues.

In this sample, this clonotype turned up a few times. The chain carries TRBV28 and TRBJ1-2, with 8 bases lining up with TRBD1. Germline loops: CDR1 MDHEN, CDR2 SYDVKM. This CDR3 contains 14 residues. J was trimmed by 4 bases and V by 6 bases; bases with no gene match: 7. CDR3 region: CASRSGQGGYGYTF. CDR3 bases: TGTGCCAGCAGGAGCGGACAGGGAGGCTATGGCTACACCTTC.

The chain recombines TRBV5-1 with TRBJ2-7; D possibly corresponds to TRBD1 (5 bases). V was clipped by 8 bases and J by 3 bases, with 9 bases between them. The CDR3 length is 11 residues. Germline assignment: CDR1 SGHRS and CDR2 YFSETQ. CDR3 DNA sequence: TGCGCCAGTAAGGGGTACTACGAGCAGTACTTC. It specifies CASKGYYEQYF. Based on the CDR3 plus reference TRBV5-1 and TRBJ2-7, the full variable domain is KAGVTQTPRYLIKTRGQQVTLSCSPISGHRSVSWYQQTPGQGLQFLFEYFSETQRNKGNFPGRFSGRQFSNSRSEMNVSTLELGDSALYLCASKGYYEQYFGPGTRLTVT.

CDR3 bases: TGTGCCACCAGCAGAGAACCCGCCGGCGGAGGGAGTAATGAGCAGTACTTC. It translates to CATSREPAGGGSNEQYF. This chain links TRBV15 with TRBJ2-7; D perhaps matches TRBD2 (6 bases). The V and J ends lost 0 bases and 7 bases respectively, with 22 bases between them. From germline, CDR1 is LNHNV and CDR2 YYDKDF (reference sequence). This CDR3 is built from 17 residues.

The rearrangement links TRBV6-5 to TRBJ1-2; 8 positions agree with TRBD1. CDR3 size: 16 residues. Trimming took 0 bases from V and 5 from J; bases not matched to a gene: 8. Per the germline V gene, CDR1 is MNHEY and CDR2 is SVGAGI. The chain's CDR3 is CASSYSLTGGLYGYTF. Written as DNA, the CDR3 is TGTGCCAGCAGTTACTCGCTAACAGGGGGTTTATATGGCTACACCTTC.

The CDR3 sequence: CASSRIEAGDKEQYF. CDR3 DNA sequence: TGTGCCAGCAGCCGGATTGAAGCGGGGGATAAGGAGCAGTACTTC. V and J are TRBV27 and TRBJ2-7; 8 bases agree with TRBD2. V was pared by 6 bases and J by 7 bases, with 14 bases of the junction left unmatched. This CDR3 spans 15 amino acids. Germline CDR1 is MNHEY and CDR2 is SMNVEV (reference sequence).

The rearrangement links TRBV5-1 to TRBJ2-5, with 7 bases lining up with TRBD1. V shed 2 bases, J shed 1 base, and the junction held 5 bases outside the gene matches. CDR1 and CDR2 from the germline V gene are SGHRS and YFSETQ. The CDR3 loop spans 15 amino acids. CDR3 coding DNA: TGCGCCAGCAGCTTTACTGCAGGGGGCCAAGAGACCCAGTACTTC. Translating gives CASSFTAGGQETQYF.

This clonotype was detected once. V is TRBV2 and J is TRBJ2-1; no reliable D call. The germline V gene has CDR1 SNHLY and CDR2 FYNNEI. V was cut by 7 bases and J by 10 bases, with 17 bases left in between. The length of the CDR3 is 13 residues. Here the CDR3 DNA reads TGTGCCAGCACTCCCCCTGCCTCCTACGAGCAGTTCTTC. This gives the protein CASTPPASYEQFF.

Worth noting for this clonotype: The junction departs from germline at one end; a sequencing error may be responsible. The gene calls are TRBV3-1 and TRBJ2-3, with a possible D match to TRBD2 (7 bases). Germline V CDR1 and CDR2: LGHDT, YNNKEL (reference sequence). The CDR3 runs 18 residues. The CDR3 spells CAGSQVLGAGENTDTQYF. The CDR3, as DNA: TGTGCCGGCAGCCAAGTTCTGGGGGCGGGAGAAAACACAGATACGCAGTATTTT.

This chain connects TRBV5-1 to TRBJ2-7; the match to TRBD2 covers 12 bases. The CDR3 totals 17 residues. The germline V gene has CDR1 SGHRS and CDR2 YFSETQ. Trimming at V came to 4 bases and at J to 0 bases, leaving 8 bases not matched to a gene. The CDR3 reads CASSTGTSGWSSYEQYF. The CDR3 bases are TGCGCCAGCAGCACCGGGACTAGCGGGTGGAGCTCCTACGAGCAGTACTTC. Drawing the rest from reference TRBV5-1 and TRBJ2-7, the complete variable domain is KAGVTQTPRYLIKTRGQQVTLSCSPISGHRSVSWYQQTPGQGLQFLFEYFSETQRNKGNFPGRFSGRQFSNSRSEMNVSTLELGDSALYLCASSTGTSGWSSYEQYFGPGTRLTVT.

This clonotype was counted a single time. The chain is built from TRBV12-3 or TRBV12-4 and TRBJ2-3, with a weak D call TRBD1 (5 bases). The V gene lost 5 bases and the J gene lost 3 bases, with 15 bases spanning the gap. CDR3 length equals 15 residues. CDR3 amino acids: CASSRQRPATDTQYF. The CDR3, as DNA: TGTGCCAGCAGTCGACAGAGACCCGCGACAGATACGCAGTATTTT.

The chain employs TRBV5-1 and TRBJ1-2; perhaps TRBD1 as D (6 bases). Deletions cut 4 bases from V and 6 bases from J, with 13 bases between. The CDR3 sequence is 13 residues long. The germline CDR1 and CDR2 sequences are SGHRS and YFSETQ. CDR3 sequence reads: CASSPGQLHGYTF. The CDR3 nucleotides are TGCGCCAGCAGCCCCGGACAGCTTCATGGCTACACCTTC.

The V call is TRBV12-3 or TRBV12-4, the J call TRBJ2-1; TRBD1 matches 8 bases. V dropped 8 bases and J dropped 4; count of bases not matched to a gene: 1. The length of the CDR3 is 12 residues. The CDR3 reads CASGDRYNEQFF. The CDR3 DNA reads as TGTGCCAGCGGGGACAGGTACAATGAGCAGTTCTTC.

There are a few counts of this clonotype. The chain combines TRBV11-2 with TRBJ2-1; D perhaps matches TRBD2 (6 bases). The CDR3 has 16 amino acids. Trimming took off 1 base at V and 7 bases at J, with 17 bases between the two ends. From germline, CDR1 is SGHAT and CDR2 FQNNGV. CDR3 DNA: TGTGCCAGCAGCTTAGGGCCCGGGACTCTGGGGAATGAGCAGTTCTTC. Amino acids: CASSLGPGTLGNEQFF.

This clonotype was seen repeatedly, ten times or more. This sequence joins TRBV20-1 and TRBJ1-2; 8 nucleotides line up with TRBD1. V dropped 4 bases and J dropped 6; count of bases not matched to a gene: 4. Germline CDR1 reads DFQATT; CDR2 reads SNEGSKA (reference sequence). The CDR3 sequence is 12 residues long. The CDR3 protein is CSAKQGVNGYTF. The CDR3 bases are TGCAGTGCTAAACAGGGGGTGAATGGCTACACCTTC.

This clonotype was picked up a small number of times. V gene TRBV2 combines with J gene TRBJ2-7; 8 bases match TRBD1. V dropped 6 bases and J dropped 2; count of bases not matched to a gene: 9. The CDR3 sequence is 15 residues long. Germline V gene sequence: CDR1 SNHLY, CDR2 FYNNEI. The CDR3 reads CASSPLDRDAYEQYF. The CDR3 region has the DNA TGTGCCAGCAGCCCACTGGACAGGGACGCCTACGAGCAGTACTTC.

This chain connects TRBV10-1 to TRBJ2-5, with D perhaps TRBD2 (6 bases). There are 13 residues in the CDR3. V lost 10 bases, J lost 11 bases, and 23 bases lay in between. Per the germline V gene, CDR1 is WNHNN and CDR2 is SYGVQD (reference sequence). CDR3 coding DNA: TGCGCCACCACGGGTGGGGGGATGGATGAGCAGTACTTC. Its protein is CATTGGGMDEQYF.

The gene calls are TRBV5-4 and TRBJ2-3; tentatively, D is TRBD1 or TRBD2 (5 bases each). The CDR3 sequence is 11 residues long. Germline values: CDR1 SGHNT, CDR2 YYREEE (reference sequence). V was cut by 10 bases and J by 2 bases, with 8 bases left in between. CDR3 protein: CAVGTTDTQYF. Here the CDR3 DNA reads TGTGCCGTTGGGACCACAGATACGCAGTATTTT.

The chain is built from TRBV6-1 and TRBJ2-4; possibly TRBD1 or TRBD2 for D (5 bases each). The J call may be mistaken, given a closer DNA end match to TRBJ2-7. The CDR3 is 13 amino acids. Germline CDR1 is MNHNS and CDR2 is SASEGT. The CDR3 nucleotides read TGTGCCAGCAGTACCCGGGACGGAGCCGAGCAGTACTTC. This gives the protein CASSTRDGAEQYF.

The rearrangement uses TRBV7-2 and TRBJ1-1, with a possible D match to TRBD1 (5 bases). The CDR3 loop spans 14 amino acids. Germline values: CDR1 SGHTA, CDR2 FQGNSA. V lost 1 base and J 6 bases, leaving 12 bases between the germline ends. Here the CDR3 reads CASSLESAGAEAFF. As DNA, the CDR3 is TGTGCCAGCAGCTTAGAGTCGGCGGGGGCTGAAGCTTTCTTT.

This clonotype appeared a few times. The chain joins TRBV7-9 to TRBJ1-1; unclear D gene. CDR1 SEHNR and CDR2 FQNEAQ come from the germline V gene (reference sequence). The length of the CDR3 is 15 residues. V was shortened by 4 bases and J by 1 base, with 13 bases between the two germline ends. This chain's CDR3 is CASSSRLGQNTEAFF. CDR3 nucleotides: TGTGCCAGCAGCTCGAGATTGGGTCAGAACACTGAAGCTTTCTTT.

This chain connects TRBV10-3 to TRBJ2-3; 9 nucleotides match TRBD2. CDR1 is ENHRY, CDR2 SYGVKD, per germline. The CDR3 covers 15 residues. Trimming at V came to 7 bases and at J to 5 bases, leaving 10 bases not matched to a gene. CDR3: CAITDSGGPGDTQYF. The CDR3, as DNA: TGTGCCATCACCGATAGCGGGGGCCCCGGAGATACGCAGTATTTT.

The rearrangement links TRBV20-1 to TRBJ2-1, with 8 positions matching TRBD2. CDR3 size: 19 residues. V trimming: 3 bases; J trimming: 5 bases; junction bases outside the gene matches: 21. Germline CDR1 reads DFQATT; CDR2 reads SNEGSKA (reference sequence). This CDR3 is CSASLMVEAGGPLDNEQFF. In DNA form, the CDR3 reads TGCAGTGCTAGTTTGATGGTGGAGGCGGGAGGCCCCCTGGACAATGAGCAGTTCTTC.

This clonotype was found a few times. V gene TRBV6-1 combines with J gene TRBJ1-6; D gene uncertain. The CDR3 sequence is 14 residues long. The V gene lost 10 bases and the J gene lost 6 bases, with 16 bases spanning the gap. Germline loops: CDR1 MNHNS, CDR2 SASEGT. DNA for the CDR3: TGTGCCACCCAACGGACGGCGTTTAATTCACCCCTCCACTTT. Its translation: CATQRTAFNSPLHF.

The rearrangement links TRBV11-2 to TRBJ1-2; tentatively, D is TRBD1 (6 bases). Germline V gene lookup returns CDR1 SGHAT and CDR2 FQNNGV. The CDR3 extends over 14 amino acids. V was cut by 6 bases and J by 8 bases, with 19 bases left in between. CDR3 sequence reads: CASRPARGPSGYTF. In DNA form, the CDR3 reads TGTGCCAGCAGACCGGCGCGGGGGCCCTCGGGCTACACCTTC.

V and J are TRBV25-1 and TRBJ2-2; D gene ambiguous. Trimming shortened V by 6 bases and J by 0 bases, and 8 bases separated the two germline ends. The CDR3 has 14 residues. Germline assignment: CDR1 MGHDK and CDR2 SYGVNS. Here the CDR3 DNA reads TGTGCCAGCAGACCGGCCGCGAACACCGGGGAGCTGTTTTTT. This codes for CASRPAANTGELFF.

This chain links TRBV30 with TRBJ2-7; 9 bases match TRBD1. CDR3 length: 16 amino acids. V dropped 2 bases and J dropped 4; count of bases not matched to a gene: 12. Per germline, CDR1 GTSNPN and CDR2 SVGIG (reference sequence). The CDR3 loop is CAWSSGETGGTYEQYF. CDR3 in DNA: TGTGCCTGGAGTTCGGGGGAGACAGGGGGAACGTACGAGCAGTACTTC. Variable domain in full (rest from reference TRBV30 and TRBJ2-7): SQTIHQWPATLVQPVGSPLSLECTVEGTSNPNLYWYRQAAGRGLQLLFYSVGIGQISSEVPQNLSASRPQDRQFILSSKKLLLSDSGFYLCAWSSGETGGTYEQYFGPGTRLTVT.

This clonotype was seen more than once but under ten times. The gene calls are TRBV11-2 and TRBJ2-3; D is tentatively TRBD1 or TRBD2 (6 bases each). This CDR3 has 22 amino acids. Looked up from germline, CDR1 is SGHAT and CDR2 is FQNNGV. Trimming shortened V by 4 bases and J by 5 bases, and 37 bases separated the two germline ends. The CDR3 DNA follows: TGTGCCAGCAGCTCCGTTAAGGGGGGCGTAGCAGACCTCTTATCCACTCTAGATACGCAGTATTTT. This sequence encodes CASSSVKGGVADLLSTLDTQYF. The full variable domain, with the rest looked up from reference TRBV11-2 and TRBJ2-3, is EAGVAQSPRYKIIEKRQSVAFWCNPISGHATLYWYQQILGQGPKLLIQFQNNGVVDDSQLPKDRFSAERLKGVDSTLKIQPAKLEDSAVYLCASSSVKGGVADLLSTLDTQYFGPGTRLTVL.